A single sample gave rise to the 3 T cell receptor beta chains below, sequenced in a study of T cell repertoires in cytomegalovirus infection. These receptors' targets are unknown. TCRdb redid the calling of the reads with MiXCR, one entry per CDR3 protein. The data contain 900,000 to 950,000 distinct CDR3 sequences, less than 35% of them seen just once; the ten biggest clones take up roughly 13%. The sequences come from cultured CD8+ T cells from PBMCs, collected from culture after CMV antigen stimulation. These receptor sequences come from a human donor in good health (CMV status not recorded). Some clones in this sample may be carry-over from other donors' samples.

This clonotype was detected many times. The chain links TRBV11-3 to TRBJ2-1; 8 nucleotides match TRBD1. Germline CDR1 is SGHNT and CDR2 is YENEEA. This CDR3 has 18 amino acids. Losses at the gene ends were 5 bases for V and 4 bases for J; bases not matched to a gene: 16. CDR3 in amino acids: CASSLGQGGAGGYNEQFF. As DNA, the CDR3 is TGTGCCAGCAGCCTAGGACAGGGCGGAGCCGGGGGTTACAATGAGCAGTTCTTC.

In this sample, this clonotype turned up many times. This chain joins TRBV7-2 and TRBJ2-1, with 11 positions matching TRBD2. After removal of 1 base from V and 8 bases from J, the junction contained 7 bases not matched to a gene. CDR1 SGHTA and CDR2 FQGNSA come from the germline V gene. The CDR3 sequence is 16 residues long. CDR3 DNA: TGTGCCAGCAGCTTAGTACCCACTAGCGGGGGCCATGAGCAGTTCTTC. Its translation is CASSLVPTSGGHEQFF. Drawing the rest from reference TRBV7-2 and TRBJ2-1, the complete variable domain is GAGVSQSPSNKVTEKGKDVELRCDPISGHTALYWYRQSLGQGLEFLIYFQGNSAPDKSGLPSDRFSAERTGGSVSTLTIQRTQQEDSAVYLCASSLVPTSGGHEQFFGPGTRLTVL.

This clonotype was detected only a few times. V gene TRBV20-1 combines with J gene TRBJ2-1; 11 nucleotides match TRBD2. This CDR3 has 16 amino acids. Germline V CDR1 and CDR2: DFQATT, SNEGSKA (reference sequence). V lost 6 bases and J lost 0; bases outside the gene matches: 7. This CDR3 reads CSARPLAGDSYNEQFF. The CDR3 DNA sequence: TGCAGTGCCCGACCACTAGCGGGGGACTCCTACAATGAGCAGTTCTTC.